The entry below describes one TCR beta chain. The antigen remains undetermined. MiXCR, applied by TCRdb to the 5' RACE reads, yields one record per CDR3 protein. The sample contains about 160,000 distinct CDR3 sequences, approximately 20% of which appear only once. This entry is derived from a study of CD8 T cells in ankylosing spondylitis. Findings and caveats of the study: Disease-linked clones were reportedly significantly enriched in matched ankylosing spondylitis synovial fluid.

The sample consisted of blood, either unsorted or a sorted T cell fraction (not recorded which). The sequence came from a male donor with ankylosing spondylitis or in good health (not recorded which).

The CDR3 DNA sequence: TGCGCCAGCAGCCAACCACAGGTTTATGGCTACACCTTC. Translated, it gives CASSQPQVYGYTF. The rearrangement links TRBV4-1 to TRBJ1-2, with D maybe TRBD1 (5 bases). CDR3 size: 13 residues. Germline V gene sequence: CDR1 MGHRA, CDR2 YSYEKL. V lost 2 bases to trimming and J lost 5 bases, with 9 bases between them.